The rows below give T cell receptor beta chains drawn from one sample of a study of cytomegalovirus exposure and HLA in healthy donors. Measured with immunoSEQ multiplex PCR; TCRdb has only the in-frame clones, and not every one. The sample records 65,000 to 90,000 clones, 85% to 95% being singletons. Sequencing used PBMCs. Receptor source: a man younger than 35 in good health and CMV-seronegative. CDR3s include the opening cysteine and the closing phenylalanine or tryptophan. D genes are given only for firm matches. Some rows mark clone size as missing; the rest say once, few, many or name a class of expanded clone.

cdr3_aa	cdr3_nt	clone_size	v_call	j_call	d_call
CASSPRGAGGLGETQYF	TGTGCCAGCAGCCCCCGGGGAGCGGGGGGGTTGGGAGAGACCCAGTACTTC	-	TRBV11-2	TRBJ2-5	TRBD2
CASSLGDRGPYGYTF	TGTGCCAGCAGCTTGGGGGACAGGGGTCCCTATGGCTACACCTTC	-	TRBV5-6	TRBJ1-2	TRBD1
CASSLGGGPNTGELFF	TGTGCCAGCAGCTTAGGGGGAGGGCCGAACACCGGGGAGCTGTTTTTT	once	TRBV7-9	TRBJ2-2	TRBD2
CASSVGVLYGYTF	TGTGCCAGCAGCGTAGGAGTACTCTATGGCTACACCTTC	once	TRBV9	TRBJ1-2	-
CASSRTSGGYDTQYF	TGTGCCAGCAGCCGGACTAGCGGGGGCTACGATACGCAGTATTTT	-	TRBV7-3	TRBJ2-3	TRBD2
CSIGASGSNTGELFF	TGCAGCATTGGGGCTAGCGGGTCTAACACCGGGGAGCTGTTTTTT	-	TRBV29-1	TRBJ2-2	TRBD2
CASSQESGGNTEAFF	TGTGCCAGCAGCCAAGAATCGGGGGGGAACACTGAAGCTTTCTTT	once	TRBV4-2	TRBJ1-1	-
CASSFKVGGSTGELFF	TGTGCCAGCAGCTTTAAAGTCGGGGGGAGCACCGGGGAGCTGTTTTTT	-	TRBV11-3	TRBJ2-2	TRBD2
CASRMGTTGIYEQYF	TGTGCCAGCAGGATGGGGACGACAGGAATCTACGAGCAGTACTTC	-	TRBV2	TRBJ2-7	-
CAIGTGYGYTF	TGTGCCATCGGAACAGGCTATGGCTACACCTTC	-	TRBV10-3	TRBJ1-2	-
CASSRKGQGTDQPQHF	TGTGCCAGTAGTAGAAAGGGACAGGGGACCGATCAGCCCCAGCATTTT	-	TRBV19	TRBJ1-5	TRBD1
CASSTLGRTEAFF	TGTGCCAGCAGCACCTTGGGGAGAACTGAAGCTTTCTTT	-	TRBV7-9	TRBJ1-1	-
CASSNPRDRPRNYEQYF	TGTGCCAGCAGCAATCCTCGGGACAGACCTAGGAACTACGAGCAGTACTTC	-	TRBV21-1	TRBJ2-7	-
CASNPLPGTYEQYF	TGCGCCAGCAACCCCCTCCCAGGCACCTACGAGCAGTACTTC	-	TRBV10-2	TRBJ2-7	-
CASTQWQGQNYEQYF	TGTGCCAGCACCCAGTGGCAGGGACAGAACTACGAGCAGTACTTC	-	TRBV28	TRBJ2-7	TRBD1
CASSDSAGTLNTEAFF	TGTGCCAGCAGTGATTCGGCGGGCACATTGAACACTGAAGCTTTCTTT	-	TRBV25-1	TRBJ1-1	-
CASSLAILAGTDTQYF	TGTGCCAGCAGCTTAGCGATACTAGCGGGGACAGATACGCAGTATTTT	-	TRBV7-2	TRBJ2-3	TRBD2
CSVVTGVGGTIYF	TGCAGCGTGGTCACAGGGGTCGGGGGCACCATATATTTT	-	TRBV29-1	TRBJ1-3	TRBD1
CASSQAAREDYGYTF	TGTGCCAGCAGCCAAGCCGCCAGGGAAGACTATGGCTACACCTTC	-	TRBV4-2	TRBJ1-2	-
CAWSQTGGPEAFF	TGTGCCTGGAGCCAAACAGGGGGCCCTGAAGCTTTCTTT	-	TRBV30	TRBJ1-1	TRBD1
CASSFGVNSPLHF	TGTGCCAGCAGCTTCGGGGTTAATTCACCCCTCCACTTT	-	TRBV7-3	TRBJ1-6	-
CASSPPLATGYGYTF	TGCGCCAGCAGCCCCCCGTTAGCGACAGGCTATGGCTACACCTTC	-	TRBV4-1	TRBJ1-2	-
CAGRTSGVGTDTQYF	TGCGCCGGTAGGACTAGCGGGGTGGGGACAGATACGCAGTATTTT	-	TRBV10-1	TRBJ2-3	TRBD2
CAWVGTERGGELFF	TGTGCCTGGGTTGGGACAGAGAGGGGTGGGGAGCTGTTTTTT	-	TRBV30	TRBJ2-2	TRBD1
CASSHQTNYGYTF	TGTGCCAGCAGCCACCAGACTAACTATGGCTACACCTTC	-	TRBV13	TRBJ1-2	-
CASSALLGQGDYGYTF	TGTGCCAGCAGTGCCCTCCTGGGACAGGGGGACTATGGCTACACCTTC	-	TRBV6-1	TRBJ1-2	TRBD1
CASSQEMNTEAFF	TGTGCCAGCTCGCAGGAAATGAACACTGAAGCTTTCTTT	-	TRBV18	TRBJ1-1	-
CASSIGASGGTDTQYF	TGTGCCAGTAGTATAGGGGCTAGCGGGGGCACAGATACGCAGTATTTT	-	TRBV19	TRBJ2-3	TRBD2
CAWSVRGGRAIEQFF	TGTGCCTGGAGTGTACGGGGGGGCCGGGCCATTGAGCAGTTCTTC	once	TRBV30	TRBJ2-1	TRBD2
CASSLGQGTGELFF	TGTGCCAGCAGCTTAGGACAGGGGACCGGGGAGCTGTTTTTT	-	TRBV5-8	TRBJ2-2	TRBD1
CASKPGQGGTGELFF	TGTGCCAGCAAGCCGGGACAGGGGGGGACCGGGGAGCTGTTTTTT	once	TRBV9	TRBJ2-2	TRBD1
CAWIGQLNSPLHF	TGTGCCTGGATAGGACAGCTTAATTCACCCCTCCACTTT	-	TRBV30	TRBJ1-6	-
CASRGSSYEQYF	TGTGCCAGCCGGGGAAGCTCCTACGAGCAGTACTTC	-	TRBV12-5	TRBJ2-7	-
CASSLGPSIAKNIQYF	TGTGCCAGCAGTTTAGGGCCGTCAATAGCCAAAAACATTCAGTACTTC	-	TRBV27	TRBJ2-4	-
CASSDSGGANTGELFF	TGTGCCAGCAGTGATAGCGGGGGCGCGAACACCGGGGAGCTGTTTTTT	once	TRBV6-1	TRBJ2-2	TRBD2
CSVDGNGYTF	TGCAGCGTGGACGGGAATGGCTACACCTTC	-	TRBV29-1	TRBJ1-2	-
CASSLTNTGELFF	TGTGCCAGTTCCTTAACGAACACCGGGGAGCTGTTTTTT	-	TRBV11-1	TRBJ2-2	-
CASSGTVEAFF	TGTGCCAGCTCAGGGACAGTAGAAGCTTTCTTT	few	TRBV18	TRBJ1-1	TRBD1
CASSLIGTGNNEQFF	TGTGCCAGCAGCTTAATAGGGACAGGGAACAATGAGCAGTTCTTC	once	TRBV7-9	TRBJ2-1	TRBD1
CASGTGGYEKLFF	TGTGCCAGCGGGACAGGGGGCTATGAAAAACTGTTTTTT	-	TRBV5-4	TRBJ1-4	TRBD1
CASSLEQSPLTDTQYF	TGCGCCAGCAGCTTGGAACAGTCGCCCCTCACAGATACGCAGTATTTT	-	TRBV5-1	TRBJ2-3	-